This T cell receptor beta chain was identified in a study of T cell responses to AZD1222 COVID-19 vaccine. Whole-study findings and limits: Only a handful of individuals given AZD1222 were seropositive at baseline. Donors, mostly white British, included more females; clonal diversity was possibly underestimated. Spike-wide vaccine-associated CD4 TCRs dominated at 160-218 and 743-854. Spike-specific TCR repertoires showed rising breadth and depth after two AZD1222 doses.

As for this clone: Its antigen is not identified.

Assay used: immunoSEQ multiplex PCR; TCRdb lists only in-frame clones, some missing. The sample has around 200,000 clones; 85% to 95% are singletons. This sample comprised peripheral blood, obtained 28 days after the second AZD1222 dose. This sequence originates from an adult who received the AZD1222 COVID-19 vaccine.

For the CDR3, the DNA is TGTGCCAGCAGCGTAGTCGGAGGCGCTAGCGGGAGTACGTACAATGAGCAGTTCTTC. Its protein is CASSVVGGASGSTYNEQFF. V and J are TRBV9 and TRBJ2-1; TRBD2 matches at 10 bases. CDR1 is SGDLS, CDR2 YYNGEE, per germline. The CDR3 sequence is 19 residues long. Unmatched junction bases numbered 13, after V lost 0 bases and J lost 4 bases.